A selection of T cell receptor beta chains follows, all from one sample in a study of regulatory T cells in long-lasting Graves disease. TCRdb reprocessed the multiplex PCR reads via MiXCR and lists one record per CDR3 protein. The sample shows 350,000 to 400,000 distinct CDR3 sequences, around 16% of them seen only once. This specimen consisted of peripheral blood mononuclear cells (PBMCs), obtained at new diagnosis, from a patient treated with antithyroid drugs. The receptor source for this set is a female donor with Graves disease. CDR3s include the opening cysteine and the closing phenylalanine or tryptophan. A D gene is named only where the DNA matches it firmly. Clone size is given for some rows only: seen once, a few or many times, or a class if the clone is expanded.

CDR3 protein: CASSEAHEQYF
CDR3 DNA: TGTGCCAGCAGTGAGGCCCACGAGCAGTACTTC
D gene: NA
CDR3 length: 11
V gene: TRBV2
J gene: TRBJ2-7
clone size: many

CDR3 protein: CASSLKNNEQFF
CDR3 DNA: TGTGCCAGCAGTTTAAAGAACAATGAGCAGTTCTTC
D gene: NA
CDR3 length: 12
V gene: TRBV27
J gene: TRBJ2-1
clone size: many

CDR3 protein: CATSRDLINYGYTF
CDR3 DNA: TGTGCCACCAGCAGAGATCTTATCAACTATGGCTACACCTTC
D gene: NA
CDR3 length: 14
V gene: TRBV15
J gene: TRBJ1-2
clone size: many

CDR3 protein: CASSSRDFTDTQYF
CDR3 DNA: TGTGCCAGCAGCTCGAGGGATTTCACAGATACGCAGTATTTT
D gene: NA
CDR3 length: 14
V gene: TRBV5-4
J gene: TRBJ2-3
clone size: few

CDR3 protein: CASSLSGTPNTGELFF
CDR3 DNA: TGTGCCAGCAGTTTATCAGGGACTCCGAACACCGGGGAGCTGTTTTTT
D gene: NA
CDR3 length: 16
V gene: TRBV28
J gene: TRBJ2-2
clone size: many

CDR3 protein: CASSSDSLNTGELFF
CDR3 DNA: TGTGCCAGCAGTTCCGACAGCCTGAACACCGGGGAGCTGTTTTTT
D gene: NA
CDR3 length: 15
V gene: TRBV6-2/TRBV6-3
J gene: TRBJ2-2
clone size: many

CDR3 protein: CASSISVDRSYEQYF
CDR3 DNA: TGTGCCAGTAGTATAAGTGTCGACAGAAGCTACGAGCAGTACTTC
D gene: NA
CDR3 length: 15
V gene: TRBV19
J gene: TRBJ2-7
clone size: many

CDR3 protein: CASSPRDGYNEKLFF
CDR3 DNA: TGTGCCAGCAGTCCCAGGGACGGATATAATGAAAAACTGTTTTTT
D gene: NA
CDR3 length: 15
V gene: TRBV6-2/TRBV6-3
J gene: TRBJ1-4
clone size: many

CDR3 protein: CASSFGGPQHF
CDR3 DNA: TGTGCCAGCAGTTTTGGCGGGCCCCAGCATTTT
D gene: NA
CDR3 length: 11
V gene: TRBV12-3/TRBV12-4
J gene: TRBJ1-5
clone size: many

CDR3 protein: CSARVVNRGSTEAFF
CDR3 DNA: TGCAGTGCTAGAGTCGTAAACAGGGGTAGTACTGAAGCTTTCTTT
D gene: TRBD1
CDR3 length: 15
V gene: TRBV20-1
J gene: TRBJ1-1
clone size: many

CDR3 protein: CASKTRDRRGDEQFF
CDR3 DNA: TGTGCCAGTAAGACTAGGGACAGGAGGGGCGATGAGCAGTTCTTC
D gene: TRBD1
CDR3 length: 15
V gene: TRBV19
J gene: TRBJ2-1
clone size: NA